This TCR beta chain was documented in a study of technical replicates of blood from several donors. Trimming cost V 2 bases and J 4 bases, with 10 bases left between them. Germline loops: CDR1 SQVTM, CDR2 ANQGSEA. The CDR3 spans 13 residues. The data were produced by immunoSEQ multiplex PCR, yet TCRdb's version contains in-frame clones alone and is incomplete. The data show 65,000 to 90,000 clones, 90% to 95% seen once. Sequencing used T cells isolated from PBMCs. The chain couples TRBV29-1 to TRBJ2-3; D is unclear. The receptor's source is a human donor in good health. The CDR3 region has the DNA TGCAGCGTTGAATGGCTAGGTGCAGATACGCAGTATTTT. Protein: CSVEWLGADTQYF.